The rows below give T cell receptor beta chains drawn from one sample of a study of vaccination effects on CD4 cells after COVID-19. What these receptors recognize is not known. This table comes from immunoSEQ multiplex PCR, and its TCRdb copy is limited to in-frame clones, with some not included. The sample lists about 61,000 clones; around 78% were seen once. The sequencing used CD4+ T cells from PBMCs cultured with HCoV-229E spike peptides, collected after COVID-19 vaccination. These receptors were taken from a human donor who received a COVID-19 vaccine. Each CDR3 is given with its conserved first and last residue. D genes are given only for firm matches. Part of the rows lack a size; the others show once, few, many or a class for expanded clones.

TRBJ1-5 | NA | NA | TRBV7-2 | CASSLNAGGNQPQHF | TGTGCCAGCAGCTTAAATGCAGGGGGCAATCAGCCCCAGCATTTT
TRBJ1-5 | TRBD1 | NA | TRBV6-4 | CASSPGTGSSQPQHF | TGTGCCAGCTCCCCCGGGACAGGGTCAAGTCAGCCCCAGCATTTT
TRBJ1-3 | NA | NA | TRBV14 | CASSLLRSGNTIYF | TGTGCCAGCAGCCTATTACGATCTGGAAACACCATATATTTT
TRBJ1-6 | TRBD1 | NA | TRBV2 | CASSGRQGNSPLHF | TGTGCCAGCAGTGGGCGACAGGGGAATTCACCCCTCCACTTT
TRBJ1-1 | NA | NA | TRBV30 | CAWMPETGNTEAFF | TGTGCCTGGATGCCCGAGACAGGGAACACTGAAGCTTTCTTT
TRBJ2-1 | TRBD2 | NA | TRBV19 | CASSIRAGGNYNEQFF | TGTGCCAGTAGTATCCGGGCGGGGGGGAATTACAATGAGCAGTTCTTC
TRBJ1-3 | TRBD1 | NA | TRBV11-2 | CASSIPTGSSGNTIYF | TGTGCCAGCAGCATCCCGACAGGGAGCTCTGGAAACACCATATATTTT
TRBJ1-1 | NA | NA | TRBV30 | CAARPGNTEAFF | TGTGCCGCAAGACCAGGGAACACTGAAGCTTTCTTT
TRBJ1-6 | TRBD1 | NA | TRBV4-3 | CASSQTGQANSPLHF | TGCGCCAGCAGCCAGACAGGACAGGCGAATTCACCCCTCCACTTT
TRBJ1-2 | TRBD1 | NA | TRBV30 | CAWKRQGDYGYTF | TGTGCCTGGAAACGACAGGGGGACTATGGCTACACCTTC
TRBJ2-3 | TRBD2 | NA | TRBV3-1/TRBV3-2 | CASSGKLPGGTSGGAYQDTQYF | TGTGCCAGCAGCGGCAAGCTCCCTGGAGGGACTAGCGGGGGGGCCTACCAAGATACGCAGTATTTT
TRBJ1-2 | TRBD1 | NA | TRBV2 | CASSSGTGDYGYTF | TGTGCCAGCAGTTCCGGGACAGGAGACTATGGCTACACCTTC
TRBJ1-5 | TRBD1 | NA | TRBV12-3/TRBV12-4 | CASAAGGQPQHF | TGTGCCAGCGCGGCAGGGGGACAGCCCCAGCATTTT
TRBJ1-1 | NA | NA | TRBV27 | CASSTPRGNTEAFF | TGTGCCAGCAGCACCCCCAGGGGGAACACTGAAGCTTTCTTT
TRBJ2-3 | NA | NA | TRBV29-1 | CSVEDQVSLPTDTQYF | TGCAGCGTTGAAGATCAGGTGTCCTTACCCACAGATACGCAGTATTTT
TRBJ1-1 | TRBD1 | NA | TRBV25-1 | CASRDRGPPNTEAFF | TGTGCCAGCAGGGACAGGGGGCCCCCGAACACTGAAGCTTTCTTT
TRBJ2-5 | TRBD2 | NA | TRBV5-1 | CASGPGASGGETQYF | TGCGCCAGCGGCCCCGGGGCTAGCGGGGGGGAGACCCAGTACTTC
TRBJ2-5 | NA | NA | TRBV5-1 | CASSLSSETQYF | TGCGCCAGCAGCTTGTCCTCGGAGACCCAGTACTTC
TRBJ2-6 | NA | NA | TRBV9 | CASSVEGGGSGANVLTF | TGTGCCAGCAGCGTAGAGGGGGGGGGCTCTGGGGCCAACGTCCTGACTTTC
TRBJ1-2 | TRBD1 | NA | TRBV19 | CASAETGWSDGYTF | TGTGCCAGTGCGGAGACAGGGTGGTCGGATGGCTACACCTTC
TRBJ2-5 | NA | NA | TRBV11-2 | CASSTDRETQYF | TGTGCCAGCAGCACCGACAGGGAGACCCAGTACTTC
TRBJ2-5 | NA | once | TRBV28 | CASSLSRLETQYF | TGTGCCAGCAGTTTATCACGGTTGGAGACCCAGTACTTC
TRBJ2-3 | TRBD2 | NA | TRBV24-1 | CATSDLSLAGGTDTQYF | TGTGCCACCAGTGATCTCTCACTAGCGGGGGGCACAGATACGCAGTATTTT
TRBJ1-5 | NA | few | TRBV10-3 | CAISERPRDQPQHF | TGTGCCATCAGTGAAAGACCCCGGGATCAGCCCCAGCATTTT
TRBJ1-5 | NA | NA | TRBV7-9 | CASSLHSQPQHF | TGTGCCAGCAGCTTACATAGTCAGCCCCAGCATTTT
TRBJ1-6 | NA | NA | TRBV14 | CASSHTGGSYNSPLHF | TGTGCCAGCAGCCATACCGGAGGGTCTTACAATTCACCCCTCCACTTT
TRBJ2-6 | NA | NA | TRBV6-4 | CASSDSGSSGANVLTF | TGTGCCAGCAGTGACTCGGGCTCCTCTGGGGCCAACGTCCTGACTTTC
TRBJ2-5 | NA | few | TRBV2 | CASSFGGQVETQYF | TGTGCCAGCAGTTTTGGCGGCCAAGTGGAGACCCAGTACTTC
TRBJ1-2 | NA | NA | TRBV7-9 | CASSLDRESYGYTF | TGTGCCAGCAGCTTAGACAGGGAGAGCTATGGCTACACCTTC
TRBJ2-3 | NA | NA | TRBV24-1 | CATSDSGLWASTDTQYF | TGTGCCACCAGTGATTCGGGTCTGTGGGCTAGCACAGATACGCAGTATTTT
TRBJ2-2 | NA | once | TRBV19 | CASSRDWARELFF | TGTGCCAGTAGTCGGGACTGGGCTAGGGAGCTGTTTTTT
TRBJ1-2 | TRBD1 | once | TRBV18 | CASLERGQAPWVTF | TGTGCCAGCCTGGAGAGGGGGCAGGCCCCCTGGGTCACCTTC
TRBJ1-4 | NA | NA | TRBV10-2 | CASSGGATNEKLFF | TGCGCCAGCAGTGGAGGTGCAACTAATGAAAAACTGTTTTTT
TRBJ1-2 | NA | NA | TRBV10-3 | CAIRDSDNYGYTF | TGTGCCATCAGGGACAGTGATAACTATGGCTACACCTTC
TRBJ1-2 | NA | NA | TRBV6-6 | CASSPLGRNNYGYTF | TGTGCCAGCAGCCCCCTGGGACGAAATAACTATGGCTACACCTTC
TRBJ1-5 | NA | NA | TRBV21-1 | CASSRRQGGLFYQPQHF | TGTGCCAGCAGCAGGAGACAGGGAGGGCTTTTTTATCAGCCCCAGCATTTT
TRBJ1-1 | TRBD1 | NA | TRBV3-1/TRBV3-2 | CASSQEGGGGQGGVGEAFF | TGTGCCAGCAGCCAAGAGGGTGGAGGGGGACAGGGAGGCGTCGGTGAAGCTTTCTTT
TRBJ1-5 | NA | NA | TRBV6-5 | CATGPRAGNQPQHF | TGTGCCACCGGTCCGCGGGCTGGGAATCAGCCCCAGCATTTT
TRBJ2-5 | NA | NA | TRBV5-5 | CASSFRGPMSQETQYF | TGTGCCAGCAGCTTTAGGGGACCGATGTCACAAGAGACCCAGTACTTC
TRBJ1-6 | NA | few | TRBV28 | CASSSYARNSPLHF | TGTGCCAGCAGTAGCTATGCACGTAATTCACCCCTCCACTTT
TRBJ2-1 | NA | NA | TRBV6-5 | CASRAGQILYNEQFF | TGTGCCAGCAGAGCTGGGCAGATTCTCTACAATGAGCAGTTCTTC
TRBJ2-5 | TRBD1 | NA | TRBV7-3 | CASSLGQGSQYF | TGTGCCAGCAGCTTAGGACAGGGGTCCCAGTACTTC
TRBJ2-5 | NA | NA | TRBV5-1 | CASSLGPGNQETQYF | TGCGCCAGCAGCTTGGGTCCGGGGAACCAAGAGACCCAGTACTTC
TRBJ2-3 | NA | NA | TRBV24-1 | CATSEQRGVVPDTQYF | TGTGCCACCAGTGAGCAGAGGGGGGTTGTGCCAGATACGCAGTATTTT
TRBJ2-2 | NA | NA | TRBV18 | CASSPGTLYTGELFF | TGTGCCAGCTCACCCGGGACCCTCTACACCGGGGAGCTGTTTTTT
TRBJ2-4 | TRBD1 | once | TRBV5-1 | CASNPGTELAKNIQYF | TGCGCCAGCAACCCAGGGACAGAACTAGCCAAAAACATTCAGTACTTC
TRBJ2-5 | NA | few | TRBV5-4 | CASSLEQQETQYF | TGTGCCAGCAGCTTGGAACAGCAAGAGACCCAGTACTTC
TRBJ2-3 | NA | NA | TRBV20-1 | CSASLPPRGPDTQYF | TGCAGTGCTAGTTTACCTCCGCGGGGCCCAGATACGCAGTATTTT
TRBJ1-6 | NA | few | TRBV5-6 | CASSITGNSPLHF | TGTGCCAGCAGCATCACAGGGAATTCACCCCTCCACTTT
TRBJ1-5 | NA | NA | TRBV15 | CATSRVGGGQPQHF | TGTGCCACCAGCAGAGTGGGAGGAGGTCAGCCCCAGCATTTT
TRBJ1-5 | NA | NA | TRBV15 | CATSRGNSNQPQHF | TGTGCCACCAGTCGGGGCAATAGCAATCAGCCCCAGCATTTT
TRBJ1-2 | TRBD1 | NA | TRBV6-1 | CASSDMDRGYYGYTF | TGTGCCAGCAGTGACATGGACAGGGGTTACTATGGCTACACCTTC
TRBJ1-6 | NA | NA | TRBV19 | CASSIGQMNGSPLHF | TGTGCCAGTAGTATCGGCCAAATGAACGGTTCACCCCTCCACTTT
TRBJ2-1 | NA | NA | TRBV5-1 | CASSTGRSSSYNEQFF | TGCGCCAGCAGCACGGGACGGTCGAGCTCCTACAATGAGCAGTTCTTC
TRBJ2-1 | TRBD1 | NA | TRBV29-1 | CSVPGQGNEQFF | TGCAGCGTTCCTGGACAGGGCAATGAGCAGTTCTTC
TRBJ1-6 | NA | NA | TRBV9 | CASSVREGNSPLHF | TGTGCCAGCAGCGTTAGGGAAGGAAATTCACCCCTCCACTTT
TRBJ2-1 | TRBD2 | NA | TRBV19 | CASSPRVSGGHGDDEQFF | TGTGCCAGTAGTCCCCGGGTTAGCGGGGGTCACGGGGACGATGAGCAGTTCTTC
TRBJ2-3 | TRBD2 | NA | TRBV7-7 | CASSIQRGDTQYF | TGTGCCAGCAGCATTCAGCGGGGAGATACGCAGTATTTT
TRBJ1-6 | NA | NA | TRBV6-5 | CASSGEWTPNSPLHF | TGTGCCAGCAGCGGCGAGTGGACTCCTAATTCACCCCTCCACTTT